The 5 T cell receptor beta chains below all came from one sample that was sequenced in a study of STAT3 mutations in large granular lymphocyte leukemia. Points from the study as a whole: At least one immunodominant TCR beta clonotype appeared in every T-cell large granular lymphocyte leukemia patient.

TCRdb's table, derived via immunoSEQ multiplex PCR, lists solely in-frame clones and lacks some. This table has over 30,000 clones, more than 70% appearing once. What these receptors recognize is not known. Sequenced input: PBMCs. These receptors were taken from a human donor with T large granular lymphocyte leukemia. Some clones in this sample may be carry-over from other donors' samples.

The chain has TRBV2 and TRBJ1-6, with TRBD1 as a possible D gene (5 bases). V lost 3 bases, J lost 9 bases, and 12 bases lay in between. Germline CDR1 is SNHLY and CDR2 is FYNNEI. The CDR3 is 14 residues long. CDR3 in DNA: TGTGCCAGCAGTGAGGAGGGGTCTGGTTCACCCCTCCACTTT. This gives the protein CASSEEGSGSPLHF.

The V and J genes are TRBV10-2 and TRBJ2-7, with 8 nucleotides matching TRBD1. Trimming cost V 6 bases and J 2 bases; bases outside gene matches: 6. From germline, CDR1 is WSHSY and CDR2 SAAADI. This CDR3 region has 14 residues. CDR3 coding DNA: TGCGCCAGCAGAGGGACAGGTAATACCTACGAGCAGTACTTC. This gives the protein CASRGTGNTYEQYF.

The rearrangement joins TRBV23-1 to TRBJ2-7; D not resolved. TRBV23-1 is an ORF, and what it does is uncertain. This CDR3 contains 16 residues. With 6 bases removed from V and 5 bases from J, the gap between germline ends came to 23 bases. The CDR3 nucleotides read TGCGCCAGCAGACCTCCACCGAGCCTCGGTAGAGACGAGCAGTACGTC. Protein: CASRPPPSLGRDEQYV.

V gene TRBV27 combines with J gene TRBJ2-1; D unclear. Trimming cost V 4 bases and J 2 bases, with 9 bases left between them. Germline-derived CDR1 and CDR2 are MNHEY and SMNVEV (reference sequence). The CDR3 runs to 14 residues. CDR3: CASSSPLTYNEQFF. The CDR3 DNA follows: TGTGCCAGCAGTTCTCCCTTAACCTACAATGAGCAGTTCTTC.

DNA of the CDR3: TGTGCCACCAGCAGAGATTTGCAGGTTGGCAGAAGTACCTATGGCTACACCTTC. Translating gives CATSRDLQVGRSTYGYTF. The chain recombines TRBV15 with TRBJ1-2; no clear D. Trimming took 0 bases from V and 4 from J, leaving 21 bases between them. The CDR3 is 18 residues long. CDR1 and CDR2 (germline): LNHNV, YYDKDF (reference sequence).